This passage covers 5 T cell receptor beta chains from one sample sequenced in a study of blood T cells in healthy people across ages. Then a second PCR, running about 7 to 11 cycles, was carried out with a sample-barcoded 5' primer and a J-beta primer mix. TCRdb passed the 5' RACE reads through MiXCR, listing each CDR3 protein once. Counted here are about 640,000 distinct CDR3 sequences, roughly 30% occurring once; the ten biggest clones make up approximately 14%. Material for sequencing was blood. The receptors derive from a woman at least 80 years old in good health.

DNA of the CDR3: TGCAGTGCCCGACTAATTAGCACAGATACGCAGTATTTT. Its translation is CSARLISTDTQYF. J is TRBJ2-3 and V is TRBV20-1, with D maybe TRBD2 (5 bases). V was pared by 6 bases and J by 0 bases, with 10 bases between. The CDR3 runs to 13 residues. The germline CDR1 and CDR2 sequences are DFQATT and SNEGSKA (reference sequence).

This clonotype showed up just a few times. The chain combines TRBV11-1 with TRBJ2-2, with 12 bases lining up with TRBD2. The V gene's germline CDR1 is SGHAT and CDR2 FQDESV (reference sequence). The CDR3 is 16 residues long. V lost 2 bases, J lost 5 bases, and 3 bases stayed unmatched. DNA for the CDR3: TGTGCCAGCAGCTTAAGCACTAGCGGGGGGACCGGGGAGCTGTTTTTT. Protein product: CASSLSTSGGTGELFF.

The gene calls are TRBV6-2 or TRBV6-3 and TRBJ1-1, with D possibly being TRBD1 (6 bases). Germline-derived CDR1 and CDR2 are MNHEY and SVGEGT. Deletions cut 7 bases from V and 11 bases from J, with 17 bases between. The CDR3 is 12 amino acids. This chain's CDR3 is CASTRRGQWAFF. Written as DNA, the CDR3 is TGTGCCAGCACCAGACGAGGACAGTGGGCTTTCTTT.

The CDR3 is CASSQEGSFNEKLFF. CDR3 coding DNA: TGCGCCAGCAGCCAAGAAGGCAGCTTTAATGAAAAACTGTTTTTT. The chain employs TRBV4-1 and TRBJ1-4, with D uncertain. Germline CDR1 is MGHRA and CDR2 is YSYEKL. V was trimmed by 0 bases and J by 4 bases, leaving 9 bases between them. The length of the CDR3 is 15 residues.

This chain links TRBV12-3 or TRBV12-4 with TRBJ2-5, with TRBD2 identical over 14 bases. V shed 6 bases and J 6 bases; nucleotides not matched to a gene: 12. The CDR3 runs 17 residues. Here the CDR3 DNA reads TGTGCCAGCAGCCAGACTAGCGGGGGGGCCGGTGGGAAGACCCAGTACTTC. Amino acids: CASSQTSGGAGGKTQYF.